Reported below is one T cell receptor beta chain. The junction had 7 bases not matched to a gene; V was cut back by 3 bases and J by 2 bases. The CDR3 totals 17 residues. From germline, CDR1 is SQVTM and CDR2 ANQGSEA. These data are taken from a study of blood T cell repertoires in COVID-19. Background on the study: T cells, B-cell-depleted T cells, or PBMCs supplied cDNA or gDNA.

Allocation to cohorts depended on clinical history reported by the participants. Symptom resolution, clearance, or two negative PCRs marked the recovered donors of Cohort 3. Per the study methods: Reference gene primer amplification in the assay estimated nucleated cell counts. The assay was immunoSEQ multiplex PCR, and TCRdb's table has in-frame clones only and misses some. V and J calls and clone size follow that table, whereas D and trimming were derived from the DNA. The data contain approximately 350,000 clones, 75% to 90% of them seen just once; the ten biggest clones take up over 0.95%. The source is a man aged 18 to 35 who had recovered from COVID-19. Sequenced input: PBMCs or T cells enriched from blood (not recorded which). The chain employs TRBV29-1 and TRBJ2-1; 13 nucleotides align to TRBD2. This CDR3 is CSVEGLAGKGAYNEQFF. As DNA, the CDR3 is TGCAGCGTTGAGGGACTAGCGGGAAAGGGGGCCTACAATGAGCAGTTCTTC.